This TCR beta chain was recovered during a study of Ad26.COV2.S vaccination and SARS-CoV-2 variants. Clones were read by immunoSEQ multiplex PCR, and TCRdb kept only the in-frame ones, dropping some. Of over 110,000 clones in the sample, roughly 90% were seen once. The receptor was derived from a human donor who had recovered from COVID-19. The sequencing used peripheral blood, collected after recovery from COVID-19.

The CDR3 DNA is TGTGCCAGCAGCTTTGGGCGAGGTAGACCCTACTCTGGGGCCAACGTCCTGACTTTC. This sequence encodes CASSFGRGRPYSGANVLTF. This rearrangement joins TRBV7-8 to TRBJ2-6; D is unclear. The CDR3 extends over 19 amino acids. Germline assignment: CDR1 SGHVS and CDR2 FQNEAQ. V lost 3 bases to trimming and J lost 0 bases, with 18 bases between them.